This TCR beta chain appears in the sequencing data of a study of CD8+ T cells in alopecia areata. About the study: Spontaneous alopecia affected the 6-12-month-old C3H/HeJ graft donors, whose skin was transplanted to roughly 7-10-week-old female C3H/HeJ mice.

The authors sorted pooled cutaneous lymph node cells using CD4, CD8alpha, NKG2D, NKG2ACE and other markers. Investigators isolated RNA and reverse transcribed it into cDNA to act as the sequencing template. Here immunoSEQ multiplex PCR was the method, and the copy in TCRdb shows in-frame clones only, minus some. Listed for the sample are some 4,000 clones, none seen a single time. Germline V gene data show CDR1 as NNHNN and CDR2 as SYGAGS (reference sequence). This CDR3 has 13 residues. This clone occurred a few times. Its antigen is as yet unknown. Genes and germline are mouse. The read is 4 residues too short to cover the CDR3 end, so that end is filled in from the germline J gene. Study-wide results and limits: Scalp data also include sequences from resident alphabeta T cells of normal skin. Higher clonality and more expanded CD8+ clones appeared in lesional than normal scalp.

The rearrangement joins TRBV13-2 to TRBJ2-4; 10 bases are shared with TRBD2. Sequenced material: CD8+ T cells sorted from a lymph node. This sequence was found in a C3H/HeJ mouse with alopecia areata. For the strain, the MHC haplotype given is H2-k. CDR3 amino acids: CASGGTGENTLYF. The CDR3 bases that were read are TGTGCCAGCGGGGGGACTGGGGAAAAC.